This T cell receptor (beta chain) was captured in a study of spatial heterogeneity in lung cancer. Study-wide context: Bulk RNA-seq from matched material yielded a T cell module score that correlated strongly with TCR transcript counts in tumor regions. Study findings and constraints: It was found that expanded intratumoral alpha and beta TCR counts tracked tumor mutation counts.

MiXCR, run by TCRdb on the 5' RACE reads, gives a single entry per CDR3 protein. In the table there are about 3,900 distinct CDR3 sequences, under 13% of which are singletons. Turning to this clonotype: Its antigen is currently unknown.

The time point is: sample taken at primary tumor resection. Unsorted whole RNA of tumor, nontumor lung or frozen PBMC was sequenced. After removal of 5 bases from V and 4 bases from J, the junction contained 4 bases not matched to a gene. This CDR3 is 14 amino acids long. In germline, CDR1 is SQVTM, CDR2 ANQGSEA. The TCR originated in a female donor with early-stage non-small cell lung cancer. The chain joins TRBV29-1 to TRBJ2-1; 11 nucleotides match TRBD2. Specimen: lung tumor tissue, collected at surgery. This chain's CDR3 is CSVLSGGAYNEQFF. CDR3 nucleotides: TGCAGCGTTCTTAGCGGGGGGGCGTACAATGAGCAGTTCTTC.